Sequencing of this TCR beta chain was carried out in a study of T cells in Graves' hyperthyroidism and ophthalmopathy. The CDR3 extends over 12 amino acids. From germline, CDR1 is SQVTM and CDR2 ANQGSEA. V trimming: 4 bases; J trimming: 4 bases; junction bases outside the gene matches: 2. TCR beta CDR3 sequences were amplified from RNA transcripts. First-round RT-PCR targeting the TCR CDR3 was performed with the HTBI primer set. TCRdb reanalysed the multiplex PCR reads using MiXCR and keeps one entry per CDR3 protein. The sample lists 200,000 to 250,000 distinct CDR3 sequences; about 17% were seen once.

The chain links TRBV29-1 to TRBJ2-7, with TRBD1 matching over 9 bases. Sequencing was carried out using blood. The source is a man aged 35 to 55 with Graves' hyperthyroidism. The DNA for the CDR3 is TGCAGCGTTGGGACAGGGGTATACGAGCAGTACTTC. Protein: CSVGTGVYEQYF.